These 32 T cell receptor beta chains came from one sample sequenced in a study of T cell clonality in common variable immunodeficiency. Broader study findings: Reportedly, TCR beta sequences from common variable immunodeficiency showed fewer deletions and N-nucleotide insertions.

Measured with immunoSEQ multiplex PCR; TCRdb has only the in-frame clones, and not every one. The record shows about 33,000 clones for this sample, with no singletons present. The antigens of these receptors remain unknown. Sample: peripheral blood mononuclear cells. The receptors were sampled from a human donor with common variable immunodeficiency.

Worth noting for this clone: The missing CDR3 end, 3 residues past where the read stops, is filled in from the germline J gene. The V gene is TRBV7-9, the J gene TRBJ1-3; the D gene is possibly TRBD1 (5 bases). V was clipped by 5 bases and J by 8 bases, with 13 bases between them. CDR3 length: 13 amino acids. CDR1 and CDR2 from the germline V gene are SEHNR and FQNEAQ (reference sequence). The part of the CDR3 DNA that was read is TGTGCCAGCAGCCCGGCGTGGGGGGACACC. The encoded protein is CASSPAWGDT. The CDR3 in full is CASSPAWGDTIYF.

This clone was detected ten times or more. The CDR3 is cut off 3 residues early in the read; its end comes from the germline J gene. The chain links TRBV6-1 to TRBJ2-3; possible D gene TRBD1, 6 bases. The CDR3 extends over 15 amino acids. The germline CDR1 and CDR2 sequences are MNHNS and SASEGT. V lost 4 bases and J 0 bases, leaving 11 bases between the germline ends. The CDR3 DNA, read in part, is TGTGCCAGCAGTGGAGATGGGACAAGCACAGATACG. It translates to CASSGDGTSTDT. The whole CDR3 protein is CASSGDGTSTDTQYF.

Many counts were recorded for this clone. The observed sequence ends 3 residues before the CDR3 terminus, with the missing tail filled in from the germline J gene. The V call is TRBV2, the J call TRBJ2-3; possibly TRBD1 for D (5 bases). CDR3 length equals 14 residues. Germline V gene lookup returns CDR1 SNHLY and CDR2 FYNNEI. The ends were cut back, 5 bases at V and 5 bases at J, with 14 bases in the middle. This CDR3 reads CASSQGTSVDTQYF. CDR3 DNA, as far as it was read: TGTGCCAGCAGTCAGGGCACGTCGGTAGATACG.

The table lists this clone with a few counts. The observed sequence ends 3 residues before the CDR3 terminus, with the missing tail filled in from the germline J gene. The rearrangement uses TRBV6-1 and TRBJ2-2; TRBD2 is a possible D gene (5 bases). Trimming removed 1 base from V and 7 bases from J, with 13 bases in between. From germline, CDR1 is MNHNS and CDR2 SASEGT. The CDR3 consists of 15 residues. Incomplete CDR3 DNA: TGTGCCAGCAGTGAAGAGGACTGGTCGGGCGGGGAG. This gives the protein CASSEEDWSGGE. The full CDR3 reads CASSEEDWSGGELFF.

A note on this clone: Sequencing ends 3 residues short of the CDR3 end; the germline J gene provides the rest. The chain couples TRBV2 to TRBJ1-2, with 7 bases fitting TRBD1. Germline CDR1 SNHLY, CDR2 FYNNEI. This CDR3 comprises 14 residues. V was clipped by 6 bases and J by 6 bases; unmatched bases: 10. The CDR3 sequence is CASRDRSSGHGYTF. The DNA read from the CDR3 is TGTGCCAGCAGGGACAGGAGTTCGGGCCATGGC.

This clone was seen ten or more times. The read ends 3 residues early relative to the CDR3; the germline J gene fills the gap. This chain joins TRBV19 and TRBJ1-1; 7 bases line up with TRBD1. The CDR3 runs 14 residues. Trimming at V came to 5 bases and at J to 0 bases, leaving 3 bases not matched to a gene. Looked up from germline, CDR1 is LNHDA and CDR2 is SQIVND (reference sequence). The part of the CDR3 DNA that was read is TGTGCCAGTAGTTCACAGGGGATGAACACTGAA. Its translation is CASSSQGMNTE. The entire CDR3 protein reads CASSSQGMNTEAFF.

This clone was recorded many times. The missing CDR3 end, 3 residues past where the read stops, is filled in from the germline J gene. The chain uses TRBV20-1 and TRBJ1-4, with D possibly being TRBD1 (5 bases). Trimming cost V 1 base and J 8 bases, with 11 bases left between them. This CDR3 has 13 residues. Looked up from germline, CDR1 is DFQATT and CDR2 is SNEGSKA (reference sequence). Here the CDR3 reads CSARVGGGEKLFF. The CDR3 DNA, read in part, is TGCAGTGCTAGAGTGGGGGGTGGGGAAAAA.

Concerning this clone: The CDR3 is cut off 3 residues early in the read; its end comes from the germline J gene. V and J are TRBV10-2 and TRBJ1-5, with TRBD1 matching over 7 bases. V lost 4 bases and J lost 9; bases outside the gene matches: 15. Germline V gives CDR1 WSHSY, CDR2 SAAADI. There are 16 residues in the CDR3. Incomplete CDR3 DNA: TGCGCCAGCAGTGGGACAGGATTCCCCCTATCCCCGCCC. Amino acids: CASSGTGFPLSPP. The whole CDR3 protein reads CASSGTGFPLSPPQHF.

CDR3 DNA, as far as it was read: TGTGCCAGCTCCGGGACACCCGGGAACGAG. Translated, it gives CASSGTPGNE. In full, the CDR3 reads CASSGTPGNEQYF. The V gene is TRBV19, the J gene TRBJ2-7, with a weak D call TRBD1 (6 bases). Read data end 3 residues before the CDR3 end; the end is taken from the germline J gene. The ends were cut back, 9 bases at V and 5 bases at J, with 17 bases in the middle. Per germline, CDR1 LNHDA and CDR2 SQIVND (reference sequence). The CDR3 is 13 amino acids.

The sample holds a few counts of this clone. The sequenced fragment ends 3 residues before the CDR3 boundary, so the rest is inferred from the germline J gene. The chain is built from TRBV30 and TRBJ1-6, with D possibly being TRBD1 (5 bases). Trimming stripped 8 bases from V and 10 bases from J, with 12 bases between. Germline CDR1 is GTSNPN and CDR2 is SVGIG (reference sequence). There are 11 residues in the CDR3. The DNA read from the CDR3 is TGTGCCGGGGGGGTCGAATCACCC. This sequence encodes CAGGVESP. The CDR3, in full, reads CAGGVESPLHF.

The CDR3 sequence is CASSVTTGPNTEAFF. Incomplete CDR3 DNA: TGTGCCAGTAGTGTTACGACAGGTCCGAACACTGAA. This chain uses TRBV19 with TRBJ1-1, with TRBD1 as a possible D gene (6 bases). With the read ending 3 residues before the CDR3 end, the germline J gene is used to fill in that end. With 5 bases removed from V and 1 base from J, the gap between germline ends came to 14 bases. Germline CDR1 and CDR2: LNHDA and SQIVND (reference sequence). This CDR3 is 15 amino acids long.

On this clone: The CDR3 extends 3 residues past the end of the read, so its final part is completed from the germline J gene. V usage is TRBV6-2 or TRBV6-3 and J usage is TRBJ1-1; D is unresolved. V was shortened by 7 bases and J by 1 base, with 16 bases between the two germline ends. CDR3 length: 15 amino acids. Germline CDR1 reads MNHEY; CDR2 reads SVGEGT. Incomplete CDR3 DNA: TGTGCCAGCAATTCCCCCTTTTGGGCGAACACTGAA. It specifies CASNSPFWANTE. The entire CDR3 reads CASNSPFWANTEAFF.

A few counts support this clone. The read comes to an end 3 residues before the CDR3 does, leaving the germline J gene to fill in the end. This chain links TRBV7-6 with TRBJ2-2; no clear D gene. The CDR3 is made up of 13 amino acids. Trimming removed 2 bases from V and 6 bases from J, with 7 bases in between. Germline CDR1 and CDR2: SGHVS and FNYEAQ. The CDR3 loop is CASSLKGAGELFF. The part of the CDR3 DNA that was read is TGTGCCAGCAGCTTAAAGGGCGCCGGGGAG.

This clone was observed many times. The CDR3 end lies 3 residues beyond the end of the read and is filled in from the germline J gene. V is TRBV2 and J is TRBJ1-3; perhaps TRBD1 as D (5 bases). The CDR3 runs 15 residues. The ends were cut back, 5 bases at V and 3 bases at J, with 14 bases in the middle. From germline, CDR1 is SNHLY and CDR2 FYNNEI. CDR3 DNA, as far as it was read: TGTGCCAGCAGTCCGCCCCTGGGACTTGGAAACACC. It codes for CASSPPLGLGNT. The whole CDR3 is CASSPPLGLGNTIYF. The full variable domain, rest sourced from reference TRBV2 and TRBJ1-3, is EPEVTQTPSHQVTQMGQEVILRCVPISNHLYFYWYRQILGQKVEFLVSFYNNEISEKSEIFDDQFSVERPDGSNFTLKIRSTKLEDSAMYFCASSPPLGLGNTIYFGEGSWLTVV.

This clone appeared a few times. Read data end 3 residues before the CDR3 end; the end is taken from the germline J gene. The chain recombines TRBV30 with TRBJ2-3; D is perhaps TRBD2 (7 bases). This CDR3 comprises 13 residues. Trimming removed 0 bases at V and 5 bases at J, with 9 bases between. From germline, CDR1 is GTSNPN and CDR2 SVGIG (reference sequence). CDR3: CAWSVGGEDTQYF. CDR3 DNA (partial): TGTGCCTGGAGTGTAGGGGGGGAAGATACG.

On this clone itself: The CDR3 is cut off 3 residues early in the read; its end comes from the germline J gene. The gene calls are TRBV5-1 and TRBJ1-2; tentatively, D is TRBD1 (6 bases). The CDR3 has 15 residues. Deletions cut 0 bases from V and 1 base from J, with 10 bases between. From germline, CDR1 is SGHRS and CDR2 YFSETQ. CDR3 DNA, as far as it was read: TGCGCCAGCAGCTTGGATGGACAGTTTAACTATGGC. This gives the protein CASSLDGQFNYG. The whole CDR3 protein reads CASSLDGQFNYGYTF.

The table lists this clone with a few counts. The CDR3 end is not reached by the read, which stops 3 residues before it; the germline J gene fills it in. The chain carries TRBV30 and TRBJ1-2, with TRBD1 as a possible D gene (6 bases). The CDR3 is 12 residues long. V lost 4 bases and J 5 bases, leaving 11 bases between the germline ends. Germline V gene data show CDR1 as GTSNPN and CDR2 as SVGIG (reference sequence). CDR3: CAWTSQGYGYTF. CDR3 DNA, as far as it was read: TGTGCCTGGACCTCACAGGGATATGGC.

This clone showed up just a few times. Sequencing ends 3 residues short of the CDR3 end; the germline J gene provides the rest. J is TRBJ1-5 and V is TRBV19; D gene uncertain. Germline V lookup: CDR1 LNHDA, CDR2 SQIVND (reference sequence). The CDR3 sequence is 14 residues long. The V end lost 4 bases, the J end lost 1 base, and 8 bases lay between the germline ends. This CDR3 is CASSTTISNQPQHF. Partial CDR3 DNA: TGTGCCAGTAGTACCACAATAAGCAATCAGCCC.

This clone was recorded at least ten times. The read terminates 3 residues before the CDR3 end, so the remaining end is supplied by the germline J gene. The chain uses TRBV10-3 and TRBJ2-5; no firm D call. Germline CDR1 reads ENHRY; CDR2 reads SYGVKD. With 3 bases removed from V and 2 bases from J, the gap between germline ends came to 16 bases. The CDR3 loop spans 16 amino acids. The sequenced part of the CDR3 DNA is TGTGCCATCAGTGAAATACGCGTTCGCCTTCAAGAGACC. It is translated as CAISEIRVRLQET. The CDR3, in full, reads CAISEIRVRLQETQYF.

This clone was observed a few times. The sequenced fragment ends 3 residues before the CDR3 boundary, so the rest is inferred from the germline J gene. V is TRBV19 and J is TRBJ2-1; 7 bases fit TRBD2. V lost 0 bases and J lost 4; bases outside the gene matches: 12. This CDR3 has 18 amino acids. Germline V gives CDR1 LNHDA, CDR2 SQIVND (reference sequence). CDR3 loop: CASSIDLPASGAYNEQFF. Incomplete CDR3 DNA: TGTGCCAGTAGTATAGATCTCCCTGCTAGCGGAGCTTACAATGAG.

In this sample, this clone turned up a few times. The read ends 3 residues early relative to the CDR3; the germline J gene fills the gap. V gene TRBV5-1 combines with J gene TRBJ2-7; 14 bases are shared with TRBD2. Trimming removed 4 bases from V and 3 bases from J; junction bases left unmatched: 6. The germline gives CDR1 SGHRS, CDR2 YFSETQ. The CDR3 sequence is 16 residues long. The covered CDR3 bases are TGCGCCAGCAGCCCATGGACTAGCGGGGGGAGCTACGAG. This codes for CASSPWTSGGSYE. The full-length CDR3 reads as CASSPWTSGGSYEQYF.

This clone was seen a few times. The read is 3 residues too short to cover the CDR3 end, so that end is filled in from the germline J gene. The genes are TRBV30 and TRBJ1-2; D is unresolved. CDR3 length: 12 amino acids. Trimming pared 2 bases from V and 5 bases from J, leaving 9 bases between. Germline CDR1 GTSNPN, CDR2 SVGIG (reference sequence). The CDR3 region is CAWSLTSYGYTF. Incomplete CDR3 DNA: TGTGCCTGGAGTTTAACATCTTATGGC. Together with reference TRBV30 and TRBJ1-2, the CDR3 gives the full variable domain: SQTIHQWPATLVQPVGSPLSLECTVEGTSNPNLYWYRQAAGRGLQLLFYSVGIGQISSEVPQNLSASRPQDRQFILSSKKLLLSDSGFYLCAWSLTSYGYTFGSGTRLTVV.

This clone was observed at least ten times. The CDR3 end is not reached by the read, which stops 3 residues before it; the germline J gene fills it in. The chain links TRBV5-5 to TRBJ1-5; a weak D match, TRBD1 (6 bases). The CDR3 runs 15 residues. Germline CDR1 reads SGHKS; CDR2 reads YYEKEE (reference sequence). Trimming pared 1 base from V and 3 bases from J, leaving 11 bases between. Here the CDR3 reads CASSLWDTTNQPQHF. The sequenced part of the CDR3 DNA is TGTGCCAGCAGCTTGTGGGACACCACCAATCAGCCC.

On this clone: Sequencing ends 3 residues short of the CDR3 end; the germline J gene provides the rest. The chain combines TRBV5-1 with TRBJ1-1; D gene uncertain. The CDR3 loop spans 14 amino acids. The germline V and J ends were trimmed by 0 bases and 3 bases, with 9 bases remaining between them. The V gene's germline CDR1 is SGHRS and CDR2 YFSETQ. CDR3 region: CASSLVAADTEAFF. The sequenced part of the CDR3 DNA is TGCGCCAGCAGCTTGGTGGCTGCGGACACTGAA. Together with reference TRBV5-1 and TRBJ1-1, the CDR3 gives the full variable domain: KAGVTQTPRYLIKTRGQQVTLSCSPISGHRSVSWYQQTPGQGLQFLFEYFSETQRNKGNFPGRFSGRQFSNSRSEMNVSTLELGDSALYLCASSLVAADTEAFFGQGTRLTVV.

This clone has only a few counts. The read comes to an end 3 residues before the CDR3 does, leaving the germline J gene to fill in the end. The chain has TRBV19 and TRBJ1-5; D may be TRBD1 (5 bases). The germline gives CDR1 LNHDA, CDR2 SQIVND (reference sequence). This CDR3 region has 18 residues. The V and J ends lost 3 bases and 2 bases respectively, with 20 bases between them. The part of the CDR3 DNA that was read is TGTGCCAGTAGTATCGACAGCTTTTCCACCCGGGGCAATCAGCCC. As protein: CASSIDSFSTRGNQP. The full-length CDR3 reads as CASSIDSFSTRGNQPQHF.

In this sample, this clone is medium-sized. The CDR3 end lies 3 residues beyond the end of the read and is filled in from the germline J gene. The genes are TRBV12-3 or TRBV12-4 and TRBJ2-3; maybe TRBD1 (5 bases). The ends were cut back, 7 bases at V and 3 bases at J, with 8 bases in the middle. The CDR3 has 12 residues. The CDR3 is CASIGQTDTQYF. The sequenced CDR3 bases are TGTGCCAGCATCGGACAAACAGATACG.

This clone was recorded a few times. Read data end 3 residues before the CDR3 end; the end is taken from the germline J gene. This chain links TRBV7-9 with TRBJ2-1, with D tentatively TRBD2 (7 bases). The CDR3 runs to 14 residues. V lost 8 bases and J lost 4, with 15 bases in between. Germline loops: CDR1 SEHNR, CDR2 FQNEAQ (reference sequence). CDR3 bases read: TGTGCCAGCCACTGGGGGGGGGCGTACAATGAG. Amino acid sequence: CASHWGGAYNE. The entire CDR3 sequence reads CASHWGGAYNEQFF.

To note about this clone: Read coverage stops 3 residues before the CDR3 terminus; the germline J gene supplies the remainder. The identical CDR3 is also encoded by other nucleotide sequences in the sample. The chain couples TRBV7-6 to TRBJ2-1, with TRBD2 identical over 13 bases. The CDR3 sequence is 18 residues long. The V gene's germline CDR1 is SGHVS and CDR2 FNYEAQ. The V segment lost 2 bases and the J segment 9 bases; nucleotides outside the gene matches: 13. The sequenced CDR3 bases are TGTGCCAGCAGCTTATCCCTCCCGACTAGCGGGGGGCGTCTTGAG. Its protein product is CASSLSLPTSGGRLE. In full, the CDR3 is CASSLSLPTSGGRLEQFF.

This clone was detected ten times or more. The read terminates 3 residues before the CDR3 end, so the remaining end is supplied by the germline J gene. The J gene is TRBJ2-5, the V gene TRBV10-3, with D perhaps matching TRBD2 (5 bases). The V gene's germline CDR1 is ENHRY and CDR2 SYGVKD. This CDR3 is built from 13 residues. V lost 6 bases and J lost 0, with 8 bases in between. CDR3: CAIRTDYQETQYF. The covered CDR3 bases are TGTGCCATCAGGACGGACTACCAAGAGACC.

A note on this clone: The CDR3 is cut off 3 residues early in the read; its end comes from the germline J gene. This chain uses TRBV7-9 with TRBJ2-5; 7 bases agree with TRBD2. The CDR3 contains 15 residues. After removal of 3 bases from V and 2 bases from J, the junction contained 6 bases not matched to a gene. The germline V gene has CDR1 SEHNR and CDR2 FQNEAQ (reference sequence). Partial CDR3 DNA: TGTGCCAGCAGCTTCCCCGGGACTACACAAGAGACC. It encodes CASSFPGTTQET. The CDR3 as a whole reads CASSFPGTTQETQYF.

This clone occurred many times. The CDR3 is cut off 3 residues early in the read; its end comes from the germline J gene. The chain joins TRBV5-1 to TRBJ2-7, with D perhaps matching TRBD1 or TRBD2 (6 bases each). The CDR3 is made up of 14 amino acids. Germline CDR1 and CDR2: SGHRS and YFSETQ. Trimming took 4 bases from V and 3 from J, leaving 14 bases between them. Partial CDR3 DNA: TGCGCCAGCAGCGGAGGGACAAGCTACTACGAG. This translates into CASSGGTSYYE. The full CDR3 protein is CASSGGTSYYEQYF.

This clone was recorded many times. The sequenced fragment ends 3 residues before the CDR3 boundary, so the rest is inferred from the germline J gene. The rearrangement uses TRBV14 and TRBJ2-4; D gene ambiguous. Per germline, CDR1 SGHDN and CDR2 FVKESK. V shed 4 bases and J shed 0 bases, with 19 bases lying between them. The CDR3 is made up of 18 amino acids. This chain's CDR3 is CASSPKVPSLLAKNIQYF. The CDR3 bases that were read are TGTGCCAGCAGCCCCAAGGTACCCTCTCTTCTAGCCAAAAACATT.